The clone carrying this T cell receptor beta chain is a singleton in its sample. The same CDR3 is also encoded by other DNA sequences in this sample. This CDR3 spans 14 amino acids. Germline V gene sequence: CDR1 SGHRS, CDR2 YFSETQ. V dropped 0 bases and J dropped 2 bases, with 6 bases sitting between them. The data belong to a study of blood T cell repertoires in COVID-19. Clones were sequenced by immunoSEQ multiplex PCR, and TCRdb holds only the in-frame ones, with some missing. The sample lists hundreds of thousands of clones; about 91% were seen once. This receptor was taken from a man aged 18 to 30 with COVID-19, enrolled during active disease. The chain employs TRBV5-1 and TRBJ2-1; unclear D gene. Sample: peripheral blood. The CDR3 DNA is TGCGCCAGCAGCTTGGGTGGGCCCTACAATGAGCAGTTCTTC. Translating gives CASSLGGPYNEQFF.